This T cell receptor (beta chain) appears in the sequencing data of a study of control samples from healthy donors and cancer patients. This table comes from immunoSEQ multiplex PCR, and its TCRdb copy is limited to in-frame clones, with some not included. Here the sample spans about 180,000 clones, 85% to 95% being singletons. The CDR3 is made up of 12 amino acids. The V gene lost 4 bases and the J gene lost 3 bases, with 5 bases spanning the gap. Germline CDR1 LGHNA, CDR2 YNFKEQ. V usage is TRBV4-2 and J usage is TRBJ2-3; D gene uncertain. Sequenced material: blood. The TCR comes from a man aged 25-40 years in good health. The CDR3 loop reads CASSRATDTQYF. The DNA for the CDR3 is TGTGCCAGCAGCCGGGCGACAGATACGCAGTATTTT.